This TCR beta chain came from a study of T cell repertoires in cytomegalovirus infection. At the level of the study: Public signatures in TCR beta pointed to CMV infection and matching HLA type. Study conclusions and caveats: Ex vivo responses were dominated by HLA-C-restricted CMV-specific TCR beta clonotypes.

The V end lost 8 bases, the J end lost 3 bases, and 12 bases lay between the germline ends. The CDR3 contains 13 residues. Germline assignment: CDR1 SGDLS and CDR2 YYNGEE. In TCRdb, the reads were re-called with MiXCR into one record per CDR3 protein. The sample consists of 120,000 to 150,000 distinct CDR3 sequences, 5% to 6.5% of them appearing once. As to this clonotype: What it binds is unknown.

The sequenced sample was PBMCs. This chain uses TRBV9 with TRBJ1-5; D gene unclear. This receptor was identified in a human donor in good health (CMV status not recorded). Some clones in this sample may be carry-over from other donors' samples. The CDR3 spells CASWDTPNQPQHF. DNA for the CDR3: TGTGCCAGTTGGGATACACCCAATCAGCCCCAGCATTTT.